Following are 24 T cell receptor beta chains from one sample sequenced in a study of CD8 T cells in ankylosing spondylitis. Study observations and caveats: Seven to nine highly homologous variants formed a TCR beta motif that appeared characteristic of ankylosing spondylitis blood.

Antigen specificity for these receptors is unknown. TCRdb re-analysed the 5' RACE reads in MiXCR, keeping a single row per CDR3 protein. The data show 400,000 or so distinct CDR3 sequences, roughly 25% seen once. The specimen was blood, either unsorted or a sorted T cell fraction (not recorded which). The receptors were gathered from a male donor with ankylosing spondylitis.

Many counts were recorded for this clonotype. Germline is not matched at one junction end, which may reflect a read error. J is TRBJ2-1 and V is TRBV20-1; 11 bases map to TRBD2. The CDR3 runs 15 residues. The germline CDR1 and CDR2 sequences are DFQATT and SNEGSKA (reference sequence). The CDR3 sequence: CSAPGALSGRAPRLF. The CDR3 region has the DNA TGCAGTGCTCCGGGAGCCCTTAGCGGGAGGGCCCCCCGGCTCTTC.

This clonotype has a handful of counts. The gene calls are TRBV12-3 or TRBV12-4 and TRBJ2-1, with 8 bases aligning to TRBD1. Losses at the gene ends were 3 bases for V and 12 bases for J; bases not matched to a gene: 10. CDR3 size: 14 residues. The CDR3 DNA is TGTGCCAGCAGTTTCTGGACAGGGTCGTGGGGGCAGTTCTTC. Translating gives CASSFWTGSWGQFF.

This clonotype has a handful of counts. The gene calls are TRBV20-1 and TRBJ2-5, with TRBD1 as a possible D gene (5 bases). Trimming pared 2 bases from V and 0 bases from J, leaving 13 bases between. Germline V gives CDR1 DFQATT, CDR2 SNEGSKA (reference sequence). The CDR3 spans 15 residues. The CDR3 bases are TGCAGTGCTAGATCTGGCGCAGGGAACCAAGAGACCCAGTACTTC. Translating it yields CSARSGAGNQETQYF.

This clonotype has a handful of counts. The V and J genes are TRBV10-1 and TRBJ2-2; no reliable D call. V was clipped by 0 bases and J by 1 base, with 9 bases between them. This CDR3 region has 16 residues. Germline assignment: CDR1 WNHNN and CDR2 SYGVQD (reference sequence). The CDR3 is CASSESKPGNTGELFF. The CDR3 DNA follows: TGCGCCAGCAGTGAGTCGAAACCCGGGAACACCGGGGAGCTGTTTTTT.

The rearrangement uses TRBV7-9 and TRBJ2-1, with a tentative D call TRBD2 (5 bases). Germline V gene data show CDR1 as SEHNR and CDR2 as FQNEAQ (reference sequence). The CDR3 consists of 12 residues. V was cut by 1 base and J by 13 bases, with 11 bases left in between. The CDR3, as DNA: TGTGCCAGCAGCTTAGAATCCGGGGAACAGTTCTTC. Translated, it gives CASSLESGEQFF.

The gene calls are TRBV11-3 and TRBJ2-1; 10 bases line up with TRBD1. Germline trimming cut 5 bases from V and 7 bases from J; bases unmatched to any gene: 5. The CDR3 covers 14 residues. Germline loops: CDR1 SGHNT, CDR2 YENEEA. The CDR3 coding sequence is TGTGCCAGCAGCGCCCGGACAGGGGGGAATGAGCAGTTCTTC. Translating it yields CASSARTGGNEQFF.

The chain links TRBV11-2 to TRBJ1-4, with a possible D match to TRBD1 (5 bases). Germline assignment: CDR1 SGHAT and CDR2 FQNNGV. There are 15 residues in the CDR3. V shed 5 bases and J shed 0 bases, with 10 bases lying between them. The CDR3 nucleotides read TGTGCCAGCAGCACACGGACACCAACTAATGAAAAACTGTTTTTT. It is translated as CASSTRTPTNEKLFF.

This clonotype was detected a few times. V is TRBV20-1 and J is TRBJ2-7; 11 nucleotides match TRBD1. This CDR3 contains 14 residues. Germline trimming cut 3 bases from V and 2 bases from J; bases unmatched to any gene: 3. The germline V gene has CDR1 DFQATT and CDR2 SNEGSKA (reference sequence). The CDR3 nucleotides read TGCAGTGCTAGGGGGACAGGGGGACCCTACGAGCAGTACTTC. Protein: CSARGTGGPYEQYF.

This clonotype has more than one count but fewer than ten. The chain couples TRBV6-1 to TRBJ2-1, with TRBD2 matching 7 bases. This CDR3 has 14 amino acids. CDR1 and CDR2 (germline): MNHNS, SASEGT. V lost 6 bases, J lost 6 bases, and 8 bases stayed unmatched. The CDR3 loop is CASSPGLVSNEQFF. The CDR3 nucleotides are TGTGCCAGCAGCCCCGGACTAGTTTCCAATGAGCAGTTCTTC.

Here the CDR3 reads CASRDKTFDSTGELFF. The CDR3, as DNA: TGTGCCAGCAGGGATAAAACTTTCGACAGCACCGGGGAGCTGTTTTTT. This chain connects TRBV2 to TRBJ2-2, with a possible D match to TRBD1 (5 bases). The V end lost 6 bases, the J end lost 4 bases, and 18 bases lay between the germline ends. This CDR3 contains 16 residues. Per the germline V gene, CDR1 is SNHLY and CDR2 is FYNNEI.

This clonotype was seen at least ten times. V usage is TRBV11-2 and J usage is TRBJ2-1; a weak D match, TRBD2 (5 bases). The CDR3 has 21 amino acids. Trimming removed 1 base at V and 4 bases at J, with 29 bases between. Germline loops: CDR1 SGHAT, CDR2 FQNNGV. CDR3: CASSLGSAAVEFVTGYNEQFF. The DNA of the CDR3 is TGTGCCAGCAGCTTAGGTTCGGCCGCGGTGGAGTTTGTCACGGGATACAATGAGCAGTTCTTC.

The chain has TRBV20-1 and TRBJ2-7; 9 nucleotides line up with TRBD2. J was trimmed by 2 bases and V by 5 bases; bases with no gene match: 13. CDR1 is DFQATT and CDR2 is SNEGSKA in the germline V gene (reference sequence). The CDR3 sequence is 16 residues long. The CDR3 is CSAAPPLAGDPYEQYF. CDR3 nucleotide sequence: TGCAGTGCTGCCCCCCCGTTAGCGGGAGATCCCTACGAGCAGTACTTC.

The chain links TRBV25-1 to TRBJ1-1; unclear D gene. The CDR3 contains 15 residues. Germline V lookup: CDR1 MGHDK, CDR2 SYGVNS. V shed 7 bases and J shed 1 base, with 16 bases lying between them. CDR3 DNA sequence: TGTGCCAGCATTTCGGGCCCCTCGGGGAACACTGAAGCTTTCTTT. It codes for CASISGPSGNTEAFF.

This clonotype has only a few counts. The gene calls are TRBV24-1 and TRBJ1-2; D possibly corresponds to TRBD1 (5 bases). V gave up 3 bases and J gave up 4 bases, with 8 bases separating them. This CDR3 comprises 13 residues. The germline gives CDR1 KGHDR, CDR2 SFDVKD. CDR3 loop: CATSDPDSYGYTF. CDR3 in DNA: TGTGCCACCAGTGATCCCGACAGCTATGGCTACACCTTC.

This chain joins TRBV20-1 and TRBJ1-5, with a possible D match to TRBD1 (6 bases). Per germline, CDR1 DFQATT and CDR2 SNEGSKA (reference sequence). V lost 3 bases, J lost 6 bases, and 12 bases lay in between. The length of the CDR3 is 13 residues. CDR3 DNA sequence: TGCAGTGCTAGGGGGGCCGGCAGTCAGCCCCAGCATTTT. It encodes CSARGAGSQPQHF.

The table lists this clonotype with a few counts. This chain joins TRBV7-9 and TRBJ2-3; perhaps TRBD2 as D (6 bases). V was trimmed by 5 bases and J by 6 bases, leaving 21 bases between them. Looked up from germline, CDR1 is SEHNR and CDR2 is FQNEAQ (reference sequence). The CDR3 loop spans 16 amino acids. The CDR3 reads CASSPRGWDSGDTQYF. The CDR3 nucleotides read TGTGCCAGCAGCCCACGGGGATGGGACTCAGGCGATACGCAGTATTTT. The full variable domain, its missing parts supplied by reference TRBV7-9 and TRBJ2-3, is DTGVSQNPRHKITKRGQNVTFRCDPISEHNRLYWYRQTLGQGPEFLTYFQNEAQLEKSRLLSDRFSAERPKGSFSTLEIQRTEQGDSAMYLCASSPRGWDSGDTQYFGPGTRLTVL.

This clonotype occurred a few times. V usage is TRBV5-6 and J usage is TRBJ1-4; 7 nucleotides match TRBD1. The germline gives CDR1 SGHDT, CDR2 YYEEEE. This CDR3 region has 17 residues. V lost 4 bases, J lost 0 bases, and 9 bases stayed unmatched. The CDR3 loop reads CASSPQTGLATNEKLFF. The DNA for the CDR3 is TGTGCCAGCAGCCCACAGACAGGGCTAGCAACTAATGAAAAACTGTTTTTT.

Only a few counts were recorded for this clonotype. This chain links TRBV12-3 or TRBV12-4 with TRBJ1-2; 9 bases line up with TRBD1. V was pared by 5 bases and J by 3 bases, with 7 bases of the junction left unmatched. The CDR3 runs 15 residues. The CDR3 is CASSTYRGPYYGYTF. The CDR3 DNA reads as TGTGCCAGCAGTACTTACAGGGGGCCTTACTATGGCTACACCTTC.

The rearrangement links TRBV20-1 to TRBJ2-3; 8 positions agree with TRBD2. This CDR3 spans 16 amino acids. V gave up 1 base and J gave up 6 bases; unmatched junction bases: 12. The germline V gene encodes CDR1 DFQATT and CDR2 SNEGSKA (reference sequence). CDR3 bases: TGCAGTGCTAGAGCCGGTTACGCGGGAGGCTGGGATACGCAGTATTTT. Protein sequence: CSARAGYAGGWDTQYF.

Only a few counts were recorded for this clonotype. V usage is TRBV10-1 and J usage is TRBJ2-2; no clear D. Looked up from germline, CDR1 is WNHNN and CDR2 is SYGVQD (reference sequence). Trimming pared 0 bases from V and 7 bases from J, leaving 9 bases between. The CDR3 runs to 14 residues. The CDR3 loop is CASSESLYGGELFF. The CDR3 coding sequence is TGCGCCAGCAGTGAGTCGTTATATGGCGGGGAGCTGTTTTTT.

This chain links TRBV7-8 with TRBJ2-7, with TRBD2 matching 11 bases. This CDR3 is built from 15 residues. V shed 4 bases and J 6 bases; nucleotides not matched to a gene: 8. CDR1 is SGHVS and CDR2 is FQNEAQ in the germline V gene. The CDR3 loop is CASSYGTSGRGEQYV. CDR3 nucleotides: TGTGCCAGCAGCTACGGGACTAGCGGAAGGGGCGAGCAGTACGTC.

The chain links TRBV20-1 to TRBJ2-1, with 11 bases aligning to TRBD2. V dropped 5 bases and J dropped 4; count of bases not matched to a gene: 7. The germline gives CDR1 DFQATT, CDR2 SNEGSKA (reference sequence). The CDR3 spans 15 residues. The chain's CDR3 is CSAGVAGGIYNEQFF. The CDR3 DNA follows: TGCAGTGCTGGGGTAGCGGGAGGGATTTACAATGAGCAGTTCTTC.

This clonotype has a count of ten or more. This chain joins TRBV12-3 or TRBV12-4 and TRBJ1-6; the D gene is possibly TRBD1 (6 bases). This CDR3 is built from 14 residues. V was cut by 6 bases and J by 6 bases, with 12 bases left in between. CDR3 sequence reads: CASRGTLSNSPLHF. The CDR3 DNA reads as TGTGCCAGCAGAGGGACACTCTCTAATTCACCCCTCCACTTT.

As DNA, the CDR3 is TGTGCCAGCAGTTCTAGCGGACAGGCCTTGAACACTGAAGCTTTCTTT. Translation: CASSSSGQALNTEAFF. The V and J genes are TRBV28 and TRBJ1-1; 7 bases are a match to TRBD1. Trimming took 4 bases from V and 0 from J; bases not matched to a gene: 8. Germline-derived CDR1 and CDR2 are MDHEN and SYDVKM. The CDR3 runs to 16 residues. The full variable domain, with the rest looked up from reference TRBV28 and TRBJ1-1, is DVKVTQSSRYLVKRTGEKVFLECVQDMDHENMFWYRQDPGLGLRLIYFSYDVKMKEKGDIPEGYSVSREKKERFSLILESASTNQTSMYLCASSSSGQALNTEAFFGQGTRLTVV.